The 21 T cell receptor beta chains below all came from one sample that was sequenced in a study of a mutant IDH1 vaccine in newly diagnosed glioma. Libraries were prepared by immunoSEQ multiplex PCR; TCRdb keeps only in-frame clonotypes and omits some of them. The sample lists about 32,000 clones, about 82% seen once, with approximately 3.4% in the top ten. Time point given: week 35, safety follow-up. The vaccine gave 300 ug of a 20-mer mutant IDH1 peptide subcutaneously per dose. Their specific antigens are unknown. Material: PBMCs, obtained from a glioma patient whose treatment included an IDH1 peptide vaccine. The receptor set was obtained from a man aged 35 to 55 with glioma. Some clones in this sample may be carry-over from other donors' samples.

The CDR3 sequence: CASSLGGRKLFF. The CDR3 DNA follows: TGTGCCAGCAGCTTGGGGGGGCGGAAACTGTTTTTT. V usage is TRBV5-6 and J usage is TRBJ1-4; perhaps TRBD1 as D (6 bases). V shed 0 bases and J shed 11 bases, with 8 bases lying between them. The germline gives CDR1 SGHDT, CDR2 YYEEEE. This CDR3 is 12 amino acids long.

This clone was picked up one time. The chain combines TRBV30 with TRBJ1-5; D uncertain. This CDR3 has 15 amino acids. The V and J ends lost 0 bases and 5 bases respectively, with 14 bases between them. Germline V CDR1 and CDR2: GTSNPN, SVGIG (reference sequence). In DNA, the CDR3 is TGTGCCTGGAGTGTACGTGGCTCTGCATATCAGCCCCAGCATTTT. Translated: CAWSVRGSAYQPQHF.

V is TRBV5-4 and J is TRBJ1-4; D perhaps matches TRBD1 (6 bases). CDR1 SGHNT and CDR2 YYREEE come from the germline V gene (reference sequence). CDR3 size: 14 residues. With 0 bases removed from V and 6 bases from J, the gap between germline ends came to 9 bases. For the CDR3, the DNA is TGTGCCAGCAGCTTGGATCAGGGGCATGAAAAACTGTTTTTT. It codes for CASSLDQGHEKLFF.

The chain combines TRBV19 with TRBJ1-6; 7 bases align to TRBD1. The CDR3 spans 15 residues. CDR1 and CDR2 from the germline V gene are LNHDA and SQIVND (reference sequence). After removal of 5 bases from V and 10 bases from J, the junction contained 11 bases not matched to a gene. CDR3 sequence: CASSQLTGSGSPLHF. CDR3 nucleotides: TGTGCCAGTAGTCAACTGACAGGGAGTGGCTCACCCCTCCACTTT.

This chain links TRBV7-8 with TRBJ2-5, with 10 bases that match TRBD1. V lost 4 bases to trimming and J lost 2 bases; unmatched junction nucleotides: 4. The CDR3 sequence is 15 residues long. The germline CDR1 and CDR2 sequences are SGHVS and FQNEAQ. The CDR3 bases are TGTGCCAGCAGCTATCGGGACAGGGGACAAGAGACCCAGTACTTC. It specifies CASSYRDRGQETQYF.

The chain joins TRBV10-3 to TRBJ1-1; D is unclear. The germline CDR1 and CDR2 sequences are ENHRY and SYGVKD. The CDR3 consists of 13 residues. The V end lost 2 bases, the J end lost 3 bases, and 7 bases lay between the germline ends. CDR3 DNA sequence: TGTGCCATCAGTGAGAGGGCAGACACTGAAGCTTTCTTT. Its translation is CAISERADTEAFF.

A single count supports this clone. The chain has TRBV2 and TRBJ2-1; D unclear. Germline V gives CDR1 SNHLY, CDR2 FYNNEI. This CDR3 spans 11 amino acids. The germline V and J ends were trimmed by 5 bases and 5 bases, with 4 bases remaining between them. CDR3 sequence: CASSKDNEQFF. The CDR3 coding sequence is TGTGCCAGCAGTAAGGACAATGAGCAGTTCTTC.

The CDR3 here is CASSLEADPYEQYF. CDR3 DNA sequence: TGCGCCAGCAGCTTAGAGGCAGACCCCTACGAGCAGTACTTC. The rearrangement uses TRBV5-1 and TRBJ2-7; D is uncertain. Trimming removed 2 bases at V and 2 bases at J, with 11 bases between. Germline-derived CDR1 and CDR2 are SGHRS and YFSETQ. The CDR3 spans 14 residues.

This chain joins TRBV21-1 and TRBJ2-5; the tabulated D call, TRBD1, remains unverified against the DNA. TRBV21-1 is listed as a pseudogene. The CDR3 totals 19 residues. The CDR3 loop is CASRGSWTGIGYGEETQYF. As DNA, the CDR3 is TGTGCCAGCAGGGGATCCTGGACAGGGATTGGTTATGGCGAAGAGACCCAGTACTTC.

V usage is TRBV5-6 and J usage is TRBJ2-7; D tentatively fits TRBD1 or TRBD2 (6 bases each). V was clipped by 2 bases and J by 4 bases, with 16 bases between them. This CDR3 has 15 residues. CDR1 SGHDT and CDR2 YYEEEE come from the germline V gene. The DNA for the CDR3 is TGTGCCAGCAGCTTTTATGGCAGGGGAGGTTACGAGCAGTACTTC. Protein product: CASSFYGRGGYEQYF.

The rearrangement joins TRBV6-6 to TRBJ1-1; 7 nucleotides align to TRBD1. Germline-derived CDR1 and CDR2 are MNHNY and SVGAGI (reference sequence). The CDR3 runs to 12 residues. The trim removed 11 bases at V and 6 bases at J, leaving 9 bases unmatched. The CDR3 region is CAGSRGAAEAFF. CDR3 coding DNA: TGTGCCGGAAGCAGGGGGGCGGCTGAAGCTTTCTTT.

CDR3 sequence: CASGRNTGGFHEQYF. The CDR3 region has the DNA TGTGCCAGCGGTAGAAACACAGGGGGGTTCCACGAGCAGTACTTC. V usage is TRBV6-5 and J usage is TRBJ2-5; TRBD1 agrees at 8 bases. The end of the DNA fits TRBJ2-7 better, so the J call may be wrong. The CDR3 extends over 15 amino acids. The V gene's germline CDR1 is MNHEY and CDR2 SVGAGI.

The chain has TRBV5-6 and TRBJ1-2; D call uncertain. V gave up 4 bases and J gave up 6 bases, with 16 bases separating them. The V gene's germline CDR1 is SGHDT and CDR2 YYEEEE. CDR3 length: 14 residues. The CDR3 coding sequence is TGTGCCAGCAGCCCCGGTGCGTTATCGGATGGCTACACCTTC. Translation: CASSPGALSDGYTF.

J is TRBJ1-5 and V is TRBV29-1; TRBD1 aligns across 9 bases. The CDR3 covers 13 residues. V lost 6 bases to trimming and J lost 5 bases; unmatched junction nucleotides: 5. Germline V gene data show CDR1 as SQVTM and CDR2 as ANQGSEA. The DNA for the CDR3 is TGCAGCGTGACCCGGGACAGGGATCAGCCCCAGCATTTT. Translating gives CSVTRDRDQPQHF.

The rearrangement links TRBV15 to TRBJ2-4; 10 nucleotides agree with TRBD2. Germline V gene lookup returns CDR1 LNHNV and CDR2 YYDKDF (reference sequence). This CDR3 is built from 15 residues. V shed 4 bases and J 9 bases; nucleotides not matched to a gene: 9. The CDR3 here is CATSTTLAGDIIQYF. CDR3 coding DNA: TGTGCCACCAGCACAACCCTAGCGGGAGACATCATTCAGTACTTC.

The genes are TRBV29-1 and TRBJ2-1; TRBD2 matches at 13 bases. J gave up 7 bases and V 4 bases, and 4 bases lay outside the gene matches. This CDR3 has 14 residues. The germline V gene has CDR1 SQVTM and CDR2 ANQGSEA. The CDR3 sequence: CSVGGLAGINEQFF. The CDR3 DNA sequence: TGCAGCGTTGGGGGACTAGCGGGGATAAATGAGCAGTTCTTC.

The V and J genes are TRBV5-1 and TRBJ2-3; D tentatively reads TRBD1 or TRBD2 (5 bases each). Between the trimmed V and J ends, which lost 4 bases and 4 bases, there was a span of 13 bases. CDR1 and CDR2 from the germline V gene are SGHRS and YFSETQ. The CDR3 sequence is 14 residues long. CDR3 residues: CASSPNRGADTQYF. CDR3 coding DNA: TGCGCCAGCAGCCCAAACCGGGGCGCAGATACGCAGTATTTT. The full variable domain, completed using reference TRBV5-1 and TRBJ2-3, is KAGVTQTPRYLIKTRGQQVTLSCSPISGHRSVSWYQQTPGQGLQFLFEYFSETQRNKGNFPGRFSGRQFSNSRSEMNVSTLELGDSALYLCASSPNRGADTQYFGPGTRLTVL.

This rearrangement joins TRBV9 to TRBJ2-5; D gene uncertain. Trimming cost V 4 bases and J 0 bases, with 10 bases left between them. The CDR3 contains 14 residues. Germline V CDR1 and CDR2: SGDLS, YYNGEE. The CDR3 here is CASSPPTDQETQYF. DNA for the CDR3: TGTGCCAGCAGCCCCCCGACCGACCAAGAGACCCAGTACTTC.

The chain links TRBV7-9 to TRBJ2-3; weak D call: TRBD2 (6 bases). The length of the CDR3 is 17 residues. Per germline, CDR1 SEHNR and CDR2 FQNEAQ (reference sequence). Trimming removed 5 bases at V and 4 bases at J, with 22 bases between. In nucleotides, the CDR3 is TGTGCCAGCAGCCCCCTTCCCGGCGGGGCTCCCCCAGATACGCAGTATTTT. Amino acids: CASSPLPGGAPPDTQYF.

V gene TRBV5-4 combines with J gene TRBJ2-7; 10 positions agree with TRBD1. V lost 4 bases, J lost 5 bases, and 12 bases stayed unmatched. The CDR3 has 16 residues. Germline loops: CDR1 SGHNT, CDR2 YYREEE (reference sequence). CDR3 bases: TGTGCCAGCAGCCCCCGGGACAGGGGCCTAATCCACGAGCAGTACTTC. Its protein is CASSPRDRGLIHEQYF. Drawing the rest from reference TRBV5-4 and TRBJ2-7, the complete variable domain is ETGVTQSPTHLIKTRGQQVTLRCSSQSGHNTVSWYQQALGQGPQFIFQYYREEENGRGNFPPRFSGLQFPNYSSELNVNALELDDSALYLCASSPRDRGLIHEQYFGPGTRLTVT.

This chain uses TRBV5-1 with TRBJ1-2, with TRBD1 matching 7 bases. V lost 4 bases, J lost 0 bases, and 12 bases stayed unmatched. Germline CDR1 is SGHRS and CDR2 is YFSETQ. The CDR3 sequence is 17 residues long. As DNA, the CDR3 is TGCGCCAGCAGCCCCGGGGACAGTCCGAGGTCTAACTATGGCTACACCTTC. Translation: CASSPGDSPRSNYGYTF.